The next 10 T cell receptor beta chains were all read from a single sample in a study of blood T cell repertoires in COVID-19. Using immunoSEQ multiplex PCR, the repertoire was profiled, and TCRdb retains in-frame clones only, with some absent. The table records some 240,000 clones, almost 90% of them present only once. Sequenced: peripheral blood. All receptors derive from a woman in her fifties or sixties with COVID-19, enrolled during active disease.

The J gene is TRBJ2-2, the V gene TRBV12-3 or TRBV12-4, with D perhaps TRBD1 (6 bases). This CDR3 comprises 13 residues. The chain's CDR3 is CASRQVGAGELFF. DNA for the CDR3: TGTGCTTCGCGACAGGTTGGAGCCGGGGAGCTGTTTTTT.

This clone was observed once. The V call is TRBV30, the J call TRBJ2-7; a weak D match, TRBD2 (7 bases). This CDR3 contains 13 residues. CDR1 and CDR2 from the germline V gene are GTSNPN and SVGIG (reference sequence). V was trimmed by 2 bases and J by 2 bases, leaving 10 bases between them. CDR3 DNA sequence: TGTGCCTGGAGTCGCGGGGGCCCCTACGAGCAGTACTTC. Translation: CAWSRGGPYEQYF. Based on the CDR3 plus reference TRBV30 and TRBJ2-7, the full variable domain is SQTIHQWPATLVQPVGSPLSLECTVEGTSNPNLYWYRQAAGRGLQLLFYSVGIGQISSEVPQNLSASRPQDRQFILSSKKLLLSDSGFYLCAWSRGGPYEQYFGPGTRLTVT.

The gene calls are TRBV30 and TRBJ1-2; 7 bases fit TRBD1. Trimming took 3 bases from V and 7 from J; bases not matched to a gene: 8. The CDR3 runs 13 residues. Germline lookup yields CDR1 GTSNPN and CDR2 SVGIG (reference sequence). The CDR3 spells CAWSATGLSGYTF. DNA for the CDR3: TGTGCCTGGAGCGCGACAGGGCTATCTGGCTACACCTTC.

The gene calls are TRBV19 and TRBJ2-7; D is perhaps TRBD2 (6 bases). The CDR3 consists of 14 residues. Trimming shortened V by 4 bases and J by 5 bases, and 15 bases separated the two germline ends. Germline CDR1 and CDR2: LNHDA and SQIVND (reference sequence). Written as DNA, the CDR3 is TGTGCCAGTAGTACAGGAGGCGGGGTCCACGAGCAGTACTTC. It specifies CASSTGGGVHEQYF.

The chain uses TRBV2 and TRBJ2-1; TRBD2 agrees at 8 bases. The V gene's germline CDR1 is SNHLY and CDR2 FYNNEI. The length of the CDR3 is 15 residues. V gave up 7 bases and J gave up 3 bases; unmatched junction bases: 8. CDR3 protein: CASTPLAGGYNEQFF. CDR3 sequence (DNA): TGTGCCAGCACCCCTTTGGCGGGGGGCTACAATGAGCAGTTCTTC.

This clone was counted a single time. The chain recombines TRBV2 with TRBJ1-2; 10 nucleotides align to TRBD1. Germline CDR1 is SNHLY and CDR2 is FYNNEI. J was trimmed by 4 bases and V by 6 bases; bases with no gene match: 5. The length of the CDR3 is 14 residues. CDR3 sequence: CASSETGGLYGYTF. The CDR3 DNA is TGTGCCAGCAGCGAGACAGGGGGCCTCTATGGCTACACCTTC. Full variable domain (remainder filled in from reference TRBV2 and TRBJ1-2): EPEVTQTPSHQVTQMGQEVILRCVPISNHLYFYWYRQILGQKVEFLVSFYNNEISEKSEIFDDQFSVERPDGSNFTLKIRSTKLEDSAMYFCASSETGGLYGYTFGSGTRLTVV.

The gene calls are TRBV25-1 and TRBJ2-5; D perhaps matches TRBD2 (7 bases). CDR1 is MGHDK, CDR2 SYGVNS, per germline. Between the trimmed V and J ends, which lost 6 bases and 4 bases, there was a span of 18 bases. This CDR3 is built from 15 residues. Here the CDR3 reads CASRSSMGGPETQYF. The CDR3 nucleotides read TGTGCCAGCAGATCCTCCATGGGGGGGCCAGAGACCCAGTACTTC. Full variable domain (outside the CDR3, taken from reference TRBV25-1 and TRBJ2-5): EADIYQTPRYLVIGTGKKITLECSQTMGHDKMYWYQQDPGMELHLIHYSYGVNSTEKGDLSSESTVSRIRTEHFPLTLESARPSHTSQYLCASRSSMGGPETQYFGPGTRLLVL.

This chain connects TRBV20-1 to TRBJ1-3; D is ambiguous. Germline CDR1 is DFQATT and CDR2 is SNEGSKA (reference sequence). The CDR3 covers 13 residues. Between the trimmed V and J ends, which lost 3 bases and 2 bases, there was a span of 8 bases. CDR3 sequence: CSASTGTGNTIYF. The DNA for the CDR3 is TGCAGTGCTAGTACGGGAACTGGAAACACCATATATTTT.

V and J are TRBV12-3 or TRBV12-4 and TRBJ2-7, with D tentatively TRBD1 (6 bases). The CDR3 has 12 amino acids. V was cut by 6 bases and J by 4 bases, with 10 bases left in between. The CDR3 loop is CASSPDSYEQYF. DNA for the CDR3: TGTGCCAGCAGCCCGGACAGTTACGAGCAGTACTTC.

This chain uses TRBV19 with TRBJ1-2; TRBD1 agrees at 7 bases. After removal of 7 bases from V and 4 bases from J, the junction contained 9 bases not matched to a gene. CDR3 size: 14 residues. CDR1 is LNHDA, CDR2 SQIVND, per germline (reference sequence). The CDR3 loop is CASNPDRDGYGYTF. CDR3 sequence (DNA): TGTGCCAGTAATCCCGACAGGGATGGCTATGGCTACACCTTC.